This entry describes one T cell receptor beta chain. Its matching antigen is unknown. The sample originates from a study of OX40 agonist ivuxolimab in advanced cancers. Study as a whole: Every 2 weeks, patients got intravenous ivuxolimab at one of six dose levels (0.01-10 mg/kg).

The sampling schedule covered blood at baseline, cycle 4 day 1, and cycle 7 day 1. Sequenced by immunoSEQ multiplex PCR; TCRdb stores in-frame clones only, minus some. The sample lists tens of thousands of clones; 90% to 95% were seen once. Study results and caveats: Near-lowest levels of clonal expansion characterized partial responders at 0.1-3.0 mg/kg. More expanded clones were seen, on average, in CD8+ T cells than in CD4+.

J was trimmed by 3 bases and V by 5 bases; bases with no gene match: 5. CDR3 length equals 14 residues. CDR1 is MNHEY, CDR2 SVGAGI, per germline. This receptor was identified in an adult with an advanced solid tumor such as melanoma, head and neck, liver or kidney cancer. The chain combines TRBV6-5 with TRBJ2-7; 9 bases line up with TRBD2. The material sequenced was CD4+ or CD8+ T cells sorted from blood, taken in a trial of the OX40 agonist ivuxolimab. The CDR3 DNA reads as TGTGCCAGCAGTCCGGGACTAGCACGCTACGAGCAGTACTTC. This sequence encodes CASSPGLARYEQYF.